The clone carrying this TCR beta chain was counted at least ten times. In the same sample, other DNA sequences code for this CDR3. This sample was included in a study of blood T cell repertoires in COVID-19. The data were produced by immunoSEQ multiplex PCR, yet TCRdb's version contains in-frame clones alone and is incomplete. The repertoire holds 59,000 or so clones, with roughly 80% as singletons. Germline values: CDR1 MDHEN, CDR2 SYDVKM. V was cut by 3 bases and J by 1 base, with 7 bases left in between. This CDR3 is 14 amino acids long. The sequence derives from a human donor in a cohort sampled during active COVID-19. The V gene is TRBV28, the J gene TRBJ1-5, with unresolved D. The material sequenced was peripheral blood. The CDR3 nucleotides read TGTGCCAGCAGTTTGGGCCACAGCAATCAGCCCCAGCATTTT. This gives the protein CASSLGHSNQPQHF.